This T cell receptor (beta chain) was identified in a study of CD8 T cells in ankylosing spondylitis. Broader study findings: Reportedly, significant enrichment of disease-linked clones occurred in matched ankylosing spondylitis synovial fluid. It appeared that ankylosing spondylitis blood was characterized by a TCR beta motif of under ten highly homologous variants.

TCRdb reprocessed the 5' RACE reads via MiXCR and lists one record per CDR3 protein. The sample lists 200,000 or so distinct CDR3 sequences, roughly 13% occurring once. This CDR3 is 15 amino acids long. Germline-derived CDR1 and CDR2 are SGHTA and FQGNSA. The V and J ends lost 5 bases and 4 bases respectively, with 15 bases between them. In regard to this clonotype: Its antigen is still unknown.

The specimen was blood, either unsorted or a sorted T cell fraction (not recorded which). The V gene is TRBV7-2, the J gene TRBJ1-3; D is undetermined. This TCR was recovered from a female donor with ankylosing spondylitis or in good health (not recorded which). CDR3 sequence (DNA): TGTGCCAGCAGCCCGCTGAGGGCATCCGGAAACACCATATATTTT. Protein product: CASSPLRASGNTIYF. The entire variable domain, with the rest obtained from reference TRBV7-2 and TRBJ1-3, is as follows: GAGVSQSPSNKVTEKGKDVELRCDPISGHTALYWYRQSLGQGLEFLIYFQGNSAPDKSGLPSDRFSAERTGGSVSTLTIQRTQQEDSAVYLCASSPLRASGNTIYFGEGSWLTVV.